The 25 T cell receptor beta chains given below trace back to one sample, sequenced in a study of T cell responses to AZD1222 COVID-19 vaccine. TCRdb keeps only in-frame clones here, not all; method: immunoSEQ multiplex PCR. The top ten clones hold roughly a quarter of a sample with 150,000 to 200,000 clones, approximately 90% of them seen once. The input for sequencing was peripheral blood, taken 28 days after the second AZD1222 dose. These receptors were obtained from an adult who received the AZD1222 COVID-19 vaccine.

The V call is TRBV6-2 or TRBV6-3, the J call TRBJ2-7, with D hard to call. Per the germline V gene, CDR1 is MNHEY and CDR2 is SVGEGT. V lost 5 bases to trimming and J lost 5 bases, with 16 bases between them. The CDR3 runs to 14 residues. The CDR3 DNA sequence: TGTGCCAGCAGTCTCCCTGGAGCTGCCCACGAGCAGTACTTC. As protein: CASSLPGAAHEQYF.

The chain has TRBV11-3 and TRBJ1-6; D unresolved. CDR3 size: 12 residues. Germline V gene data show CDR1 as SGHNT and CDR2 as YENEEA. The ends were cut back, 11 bases at V and 13 bases at J, with 18 bases in the middle. The CDR3 DNA reads as TGTGCCCCCTCCGAGAGGGCTGCGCCCCTCCACTTT. Translation: CAPSERAAPLHF.

This sequence joins TRBV19 and TRBJ2-7; the D is unclear. The germline V gene has CDR1 LNHDA and CDR2 SQIVND (reference sequence). This CDR3 has 14 amino acids. Trimming took 6 bases from V and 0 from J, leaving 12 bases between them. For the CDR3, the DNA is TGTGCCAGTAGAACCACAGTACTCTCCTACGAGCAGTACTTC. Its protein product is CASRTTVLSYEQYF.

V usage is TRBV19 and J usage is TRBJ2-7, with 15 bases that match TRBD2. V lost 5 bases, J lost 4 bases, and 3 bases stayed unmatched. CDR3 length equals 15 residues. CDR1 is LNHDA and CDR2 is SQIVND in the germline V gene (reference sequence). The CDR3 loop reads CASSSGLAGGYEQYF. CDR3 coding DNA: TGTGCCAGTAGTTCGGGACTAGCGGGAGGATACGAGCAGTACTTC. The complete variable domain, with remaining parts taken from reference TRBV19 and TRBJ2-7, reads DGGITQSPKYLFRKEGQNVTLSCEQNLNHDAMYWYRQDPGQGLRLIYYSQIVNDFQKGDIAEGYSVSREKKESFPLTVTSAQKNPTAFYLCASSSGLAGGYEQYFGPGTRLTVT.

The chain recombines TRBV7-3 with TRBJ1-3; the D is unclear. Germline CDR1 reads SGHTA; CDR2 reads FQGTGA. V was cut by 5 bases and J by 0 bases, with 8 bases left in between. CDR3 length: 14 residues. The DNA of the CDR3 is TGTGCCAGCAGCCCGTCTAGCTCTGGAAACACCATATATTTT. This sequence encodes CASSPSSSGNTIYF.

V usage is TRBV24-1 and J usage is TRBJ2-2; 9 nucleotides agree with TRBD2. The J segment lost 5 bases and the V segment lost 7 bases, leaving 7 bases of the junction unmatched. There are 15 residues in the CDR3. Germline V gives CDR1 KGHDR, CDR2 SFDVKD. The CDR3 reads CATRARTSATGELFF. The CDR3, as DNA: TGTGCCACCAGGGCCCGGACTAGCGCAACCGGGGAGCTGTTTTTT.

V is TRBV27 and J is TRBJ2-7, with TRBD2 matching over 14 bases. The V gene's germline CDR1 is MNHEY and CDR2 SMNVEV (reference sequence). This CDR3 is built from 15 residues. After removal of 5 bases from V and 2 bases from J, the junction contained 2 bases not matched to a gene. CDR3 protein: CASSRTSGGTYEQYF. In DNA form, the CDR3 reads TGTGCCAGCAGTCGGACTAGCGGGGGGACCTACGAGCAGTACTTC.

In regard to this clone: Other DNA sequences of this sample code for an identical CDR3. The chain is built from TRBV9 and TRBJ2-2; no clear D. The V end was cut by 0 bases, the J end by 2 bases, with 2 bases between. This CDR3 comprises 13 residues. From germline, CDR1 is SGDLS and CDR2 YYNGEE. The CDR3 spells CASSVGNTGELFF. In DNA form, the CDR3 reads TGTGCCAGCAGCGTAGGCAACACCGGGGAGCTGTTTTTT.

J is TRBJ2-3 and V is TRBV18; maybe TRBD2 (6 bases). Trimming pared 2 bases from V and 0 bases from J, leaving 21 bases between. Germline lookup yields CDR1 KGHSH and CDR2 LQKENI. CDR3 length: 19 residues. DNA of the CDR3: TGTGCCAGCTCACCAAGACTAGGCGGGAAGCACTCAAGCACAGATACGCAGTATTTT. Translated, it gives CASSPRLGGKHSSTDTQYF.

V gene TRBV3-1 (or the pseudogene TRBV3-2) combines with J gene TRBJ2-1; 10 nucleotides agree with TRBD2. V was clipped by 2 bases and J by 0 bases; unmatched bases: 7. CDR3 size: 18 residues. From germline, CDR1 is LGHDT and CDR2 YNNKEL (reference sequence). The CDR3 nucleotides are TGTGCCAGCAGCCAATCCGGGACTAGCGTTAGCTCCTACAATGAGCAGTTCTTC. It translates to CASSQSGTSVSSYNEQFF.

This clone appeared a single time. The genes are TRBV19 and TRBJ1-5; 7 nucleotides align to TRBD1. This CDR3 region has 16 residues. CDR1 and CDR2 (germline): LNHDA, SQIVND (reference sequence). With V trimmed by 8 bases and J by 0 bases, 10 bases remained unmatched. CDR3 sequence: CASSILGTASNQPQHF. CDR3 nucleotide sequence: TGTGCCAGTTCTATCTTAGGGACAGCTAGCAATCAGCCCCAGCATTTT.

This chain joins TRBV9 and TRBJ2-1; D is ambiguous. Germline V gene sequence: CDR1 SGDLS, CDR2 YYNGEE. The ends were cut back, 0 bases at V and 7 bases at J, with 2 bases in the middle. This CDR3 comprises 11 residues. In nucleotides, the CDR3 is TGTGCCAGCAGCGTAGAGAATGAGCAGTTCTTC. Translation: CASSVENEQFF.

The CDR3 region has the DNA TGTGCCAGCAGCTTGGGTCCCGGGGGACAGACCGAGCAGTTCTTC. Protein product: CASSLGPGGQTEQFF. This chain joins TRBV13 and TRBJ2-1; D is possibly TRBD1 (7 bases). The germline V gene encodes CDR1 PRHDT and CDR2 FYEKMQ (reference sequence). V dropped 3 bases and J dropped 10 bases, with 19 bases sitting between them. CDR3 length: 15 amino acids.

For the CDR3, the DNA is TGTGCCAGCAGCTTAACGTTGAACAGGGGGCTTCAAGATACGCAGTATTTT. It translates to CASSLTLNRGLQDTQYF. The V and J genes are TRBV7-3 and TRBJ2-3; 9 bases align to TRBD1. Trimming removed 0 bases from V and 5 bases from J; junction bases left unmatched: 9. The CDR3 runs 17 residues. Germline CDR1 and CDR2: SGHTA and FQGTGA.

The chain employs TRBV11-2 and TRBJ2-7, with TRBD1 matching 10 bases. Germline V gives CDR1 SGHAT, CDR2 FQNNGV. V lost 7 bases and J lost 3; bases outside the gene matches: 6. The CDR3 length is 14 residues. The CDR3 protein is CASTPDRGNYEQYF. CDR3 nucleotide sequence: TGTGCCAGCACCCCGGACAGGGGGAACTACGAGCAGTACTTC.

This chain's CDR3 is CASSPTGARNEKLFF. In nucleotides, the CDR3 is TGTGCCAGCAGTCCTACAGGGGCCCGTAATGAAAAACTGTTTTTT. The chain carries TRBV28 and TRBJ1-4; 7 nucleotides line up with TRBD1. Germline lookup yields CDR1 MDHEN and CDR2 SYDVKM. The CDR3 is made up of 15 amino acids. With V trimmed by 5 bases and J by 4 bases, 7 bases remained unmatched. The full variable domain, rest sourced from reference TRBV28 and TRBJ1-4, is DVKVTQSSRYLVKRTGEKVFLECVQDMDHENMFWYRQDPGLGLRLIYFSYDVKMKEKGDIPEGYSVSREKKERFSLILESASTNQTSMYLCASSPTGARNEKLFFGSGTQLSVL.

This clone was seen more than once but under ten times. The genes are TRBV30 and TRBJ1-3, with 7 bases lining up with TRBD1. Per the germline V gene, CDR1 is GTSNPN and CDR2 is SVGIG (reference sequence). J lost 6 bases, V lost 1 base, and 6 bases had no gene match. CDR3 length equals 14 residues. The CDR3 bases are TGTGCCTGGAGTGGAAGGGGGCTGGAAAACACCATATATTTT. Translation: CAWSGRGLENTIYF.

CDR3 coding DNA: TGTGCCAGCGGATCGTCTAATGAAAAACTGTTTTTT. Translated, it gives CASGSSNEKLFF. The chain carries TRBV7-9 and TRBJ1-4; D not certain. The CDR3 is made up of 12 amino acids. From germline, CDR1 is SEHNR and CDR2 FQNEAQ (reference sequence). V was shortened by 8 bases and J by 3 bases, with 7 bases between the two germline ends.

The chain has TRBV27 and TRBJ2-7; 7 bases are shared with TRBD1. V shed 6 bases, J shed 1 base, and the junction held 9 bases outside the gene matches. The CDR3 extends over 15 amino acids. Germline V gene data show CDR1 as MNHEY and CDR2 as SMNVEV (reference sequence). The DNA of the CDR3 is TGTGCCAGCAGCCGTACCGGGACAGCATCCTACGAGCAGTACTTC. Its translation is CASSRTGTASYEQYF.

The chain combines TRBV19 with TRBJ2-7, with D maybe TRBD1 (5 bases). With 4 bases removed from V and 2 bases from J, the gap between germline ends came to 9 bases. Looked up from germline, CDR1 is LNHDA and CDR2 is SQIVND (reference sequence). This CDR3 spans 13 amino acids. This CDR3 is CASSSRVAYEQYF. CDR3 DNA sequence: TGTGCCAGTAGTAGCAGGGTCGCCTACGAGCAGTACTTC.

V usage is TRBV19 and J usage is TRBJ1-4, with 7 bases that match TRBD1. Per germline, CDR1 LNHDA and CDR2 SQIVND (reference sequence). The CDR3 loop spans 15 amino acids. Unmatched junction bases numbered 12, after V lost 6 bases and J lost 8 bases. CDR3 amino acids: CASSETRDSREKLFF. The CDR3 nucleotides are TGTGCCAGTAGCGAGACAAGGGACAGCAGGGAAAAACTGTTTTTT.

The CDR3 bases are TGCGCCAGCAGCCAAGTAGCAGCAGATACGCAGTATTTT. It codes for CASSQVAADTQYF. This chain links TRBV4-3 with TRBJ2-3, with no clear D. Trimming took off 1 base at V and 4 bases at J, with 6 bases between the two ends. This CDR3 contains 13 residues. Germline CDR1 LGHNA, CDR2 YSLEER.

This chain links TRBV9 with TRBJ2-2, with TRBD2 matching over 7 bases. Germline values: CDR1 SGDLS, CDR2 YYNGEE. J gave up 4 bases and V 4 bases, and 10 bases lay outside the gene matches. CDR3 length: 16 residues. CDR3: CASSLTSARSTGELFF. In nucleotides, the CDR3 is TGTGCCAGCAGCCTAACTAGCGCTCGTTCCACCGGGGAGCTGTTTTTT.

This CDR3 reads CASSSRGGGSNQPQHF. The CDR3 coding sequence is TGTGCCAGCAGCTCTAGAGGAGGGGGTAGCAATCAGCCCCAGCATTTT. The chain combines TRBV7-6 with TRBJ1-5, with a tentative D call TRBD1 (6 bases). Germline values: CDR1 SGHVS, CDR2 FNYEAQ. The CDR3 sequence is 16 residues long. Trimming removed 4 bases at V and 0 bases at J, with 13 bases between.

The rearrangement uses TRBV5-4 and TRBJ1-2, with 9 bases identical to TRBD1. V trimming: 5 bases; J trimming: 6 bases; junction bases outside the gene matches: 14. Germline V gene data show CDR1 as SGHNT and CDR2 as YYREEE (reference sequence). The CDR3 extends over 16 amino acids. The CDR3 DNA reads TGTGCCAGCAGTCGGGAGGCGGGACAGGGAAGTAATGGCTACACCTTC. Protein sequence: CASSREAGQGSNGYTF.